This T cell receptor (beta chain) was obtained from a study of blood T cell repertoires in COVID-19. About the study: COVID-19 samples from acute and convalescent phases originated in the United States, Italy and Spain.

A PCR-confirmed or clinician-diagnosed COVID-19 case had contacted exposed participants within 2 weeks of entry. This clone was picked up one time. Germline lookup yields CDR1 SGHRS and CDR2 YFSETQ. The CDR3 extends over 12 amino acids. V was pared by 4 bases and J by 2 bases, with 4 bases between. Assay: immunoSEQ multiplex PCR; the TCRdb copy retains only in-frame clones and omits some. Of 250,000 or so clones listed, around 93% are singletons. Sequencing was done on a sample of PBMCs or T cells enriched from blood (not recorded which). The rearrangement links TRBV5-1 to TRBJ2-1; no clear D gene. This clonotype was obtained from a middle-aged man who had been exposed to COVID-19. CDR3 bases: TGCGCCAGCAGCGTCGCCTACAATGAGCAGTTCTTC. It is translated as CASSVAYNEQFF.